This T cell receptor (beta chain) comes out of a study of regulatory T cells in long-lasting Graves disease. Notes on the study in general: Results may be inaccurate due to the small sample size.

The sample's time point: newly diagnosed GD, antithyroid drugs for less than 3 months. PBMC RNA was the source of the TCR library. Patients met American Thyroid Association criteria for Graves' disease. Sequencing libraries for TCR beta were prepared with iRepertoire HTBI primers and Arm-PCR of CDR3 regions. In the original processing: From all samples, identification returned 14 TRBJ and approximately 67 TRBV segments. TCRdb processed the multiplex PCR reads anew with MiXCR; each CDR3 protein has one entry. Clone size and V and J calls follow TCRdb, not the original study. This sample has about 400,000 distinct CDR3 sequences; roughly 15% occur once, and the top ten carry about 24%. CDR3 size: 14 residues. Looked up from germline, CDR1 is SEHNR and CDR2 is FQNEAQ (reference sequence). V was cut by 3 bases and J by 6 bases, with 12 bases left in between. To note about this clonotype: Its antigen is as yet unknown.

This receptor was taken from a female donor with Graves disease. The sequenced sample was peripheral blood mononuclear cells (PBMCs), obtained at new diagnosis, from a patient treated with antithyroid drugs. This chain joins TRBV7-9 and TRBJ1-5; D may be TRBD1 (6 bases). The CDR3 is CASSFSGEIQPQHF. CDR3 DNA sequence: TGTGCCAGCAGCTTCTCAGGGGAGATTCAGCCCCAGCATTTT.